This record covers a single T cell receptor (beta chain). The antigen is unknown. The data are from a study of CXCR3-negative and CXCR3-positive naive CD8 T cells. Study-level results: Each naive subset displayed comparably high diversity, whereas memory CD8+ cells displayed much lower diversity.

5' RACE that incorporated UMI labels was used to prepare the TRB cDNA libraries. TCRdb reprocessed the 5' RACE reads, with one entry per CDR3 protein and no DNA. This sample's clone table lists 55,000 to 70,000 distinct CDR3 sequences. Source material: memory CD8+ T cells from blood. The sequence derives from a human donor in good health. Some clones in this sample may be carry-over from other donors' samples.

The CDR3 here is CASSDQGSVQPQHF. The chain uses TRBV2 and TRBJ1-5; TCRdb gives TRBD1 as the D gene, but with no DNA this cannot be confirmed. Germline values: CDR1 SNHLY, CDR2 FYNNEI. The CDR3 is 14 amino acids.